This T cell receptor (beta chain) was identified in a study of CD8 T cells in ankylosing spondylitis. Overall study results and limits: Ankylosing spondylitis blood appeared to be characterized by a TCR beta motif of eight highly homologous variants. Earlier literature documents some of the motif variants in reactive arthritis synovial fluid and blood.

As the method for making TCR beta libraries, quantitative 5'-RACE with molecular barcodes was used. A single record per CDR3 protein comes from TCRdb applying MiXCR to the 5' RACE reads. This table holds about 250,000 distinct CDR3 sequences, over 9.5% found once. V dropped 6 bases and J dropped 4 bases, with 23 bases sitting between them. The CDR3 is made up of 17 amino acids. This clonotype was counted at least ten times. No antigen is known for it. This chain links TRBV12-3 or TRBV12-4 with TRBJ2-3, with D tentatively TRBD1 or TRBD2 (7 bases each). Material for sequencing was blood, either unsorted or a sorted T cell fraction (not recorded which). The sequence was collected from a male donor with ankylosing spondylitis or in good health (not recorded which). This chain's CDR3 is CASRLLQGGGLPDTQYF. The CDR3 DNA is TGTGCCAGCAGGCTTCTCCAGGGGGGGGGCTTGCCAGATACGCAGTATTTT.